This T cell receptor beta chain was found in a study of cytomegalovirus exposure and HLA in healthy donors (TCRdb year 2017). For the study in its entirety: An earlier analysis of some 550 of the donors reported approximately 290 Gb of sequence data and approximately 110 million unique TCR beta sequences from 150 million to 200 million T cells. Roughly 300 gigabases of sequencing data and around 85 million unique TCR sequences made up an early release that covered approximately 700 HLA-typed donors. Of the 300 to 450 genotyped donors, roughly 76% were placed in the genetic ancestry cluster associated with self-reported Caucasian donors. The aim of the study was to test whether cataloging public T cell receptors could identify signatures of past pathogen exposure. The study profiled the T cell repertoires of 500 to 800 subjects by immunosequencing and related them to cytomegalovirus serostatus. In addition to the first cohort of roughly 670 subjects, a separate validation cohort of over 90 different subjects was used. High-throughput TCR immunosequencing, statistical association of individual TCRs with disease status, and machine learning were combined to predict cytomegalovirus infection status. A later analysis re-analyzed previously published TCR beta repertoires from approximately 700 donors and added high-resolution HLA genotyping to study TCR occurrence patterns. In the later analysis, no new phenotypic data were used to find candidate immune exposures; instead, reliance was placed on TCR beta sequences and their occurrence across donors. To decide whether each TCR beta V gene segment behaved as functional or pseudogenic, an earlier analysis of approximately 620 of the donors relied on high-throughput TCR beta sequencing. Donor age, sex, ethnicity and CMV serostatus were compiled alongside the repertoire data. A later genetic analysis took genome-wide SNP genotypes for about three fifths of the roughly 670 donors and used that subset as a discovery cohort. Every repertoire in the discovery cohort had been generated on one and the same sequencing platform. HLA typing included class I and class II loci at four-digit resolution. Typing coverage varied by locus: roughly 629-630 donors for A, B, C, DRB1 and DQB1; under 550 for DQA1; around 610 for DPA1; around 490 for DPB1. Four to six DR-DQ haplotypes were handled as single units for association and clustering, since linkage in the cohort was strong. Among some 410 genotyped donors of the cohort, an average of roughly 230,000 unique TCR beta nucleotide sequences was sequenced per donor, of which approximately 18% were non-productive. Paper-wide results and their limitations: In a later analysis, the rate of TCR association differed among HLA loci, with DRB1 alleles having the most associated TCRs and HLA-C alleles having the fewest. In a later analysis, around 17,000 TCR beta sequences were associated with specific HLA alleles at a false discovery rate of 0.05. Assigning TCR associations to individual alleles was difficult when HLA alleles, especially DR and DQ, strongly co-occurred. In an earlier analysis of under 600 of the donors, most TCR beta V segments were observed in productive rearrangements about 87% or about 30% of the time, broadly matching IMGT annotations. Compared with equally common non-associated chains, HLA-associated TCR beta chains in a later analysis were more clonally expanded and had lower generation probabilities. Correlated functional status among segregating V segments might be attributable to linkage disequilibrium, but an unknown experimental factor could not be ruled out. A total of roughly 160 TCR beta chains were listed by the study as associated with cytomegalovirus. According to the authors, the approach could potentially be generalized to other disease states and immunological phenotypes. Most TCR sequences were seen in very few donors, while some public TCRs were found in many individuals. Some IMGT-functional V segments, including TRBV6-2 and TRBV6-3, could not be told apart with the 87-base-pair reads, so those segments were excluded. Because counts were too low, under 20 rarely observed V segments, including chromosome 9 orphons, were left out of the earlier analysis of about 500 of the donors. A group of highly shared sequence variants was considered likely to be a technical artifact of the sequencing pipeline. According to a later analysis, most CMV-associated TCR beta chains appeared to be HLA-restricted, and the HLA associations seemed to be driven largely by CMV exposure. In a later analysis, several top co-occurrence clusters were reported to appear linked to parvovirus B19, influenza, CMV and Epstein-Barr virus. Because HLA typing was missing for some donors at each locus, association tests included only the typed subset. For the cohort, immune exposure information was limited to CMV serostatus. Cytomegalovirus status was reported to be diagnosed by the classifier with high specificity and sensitivity in both the original and validation cohorts. In a later genetic analysis, fewer N-insertions in productive TCRs were reported among donors in an Asian-associated ancestry cluster than the approximately 670-donor mean. In vitro tests confirmed that three of the cytomegalovirus-associated TCR beta chains recognize cytomegalovirus antigens. A further reported finding was that TCR beta sequences accurately predicted the HLA-A and HLA-B alleles for most subjects in the first cohort. The presence/absence analyses assumed that sequencing depth was roughly uniform across donors, and that assumption may not be true. Only TCR beta chains were sequenced in this cohort, and the absence of alpha or paired-chain data limited detectable features. In a later genetic analysis, a missense DCLRE1C variant was associated with V-gene and J-gene trimming of TCR beta chains, and the association was replicated in an independent cohort.

In total, 500 to 700 healthy bone marrow donors made up the cohort. All cohort members were sampled while nominally healthy, although unrecorded immune exposures were likely present. The donor tested CMV seronegative and was one of the 352 seronegative cohort members. A peripheral blood sample was provided by each donor, and peripheral blood mononuclear cells were used for TCR beta sequencing. Genomic DNA was extracted from the blood cell samples with the Qiagen DNeasy Blood Extraction Kit. Libraries were prepared through the immunoSEQ multiplex PCR assay. A mixture of 60 forward primers for TCR Vbeta segments and 13 reverse primers for TCR Jbeta segments was used in the multiplex PCR. Amplification of the CDR3 region of rearranged TCR beta genes was performed with a multiplex PCR assay on genomic DNA. On the Illumina HiSeq System, the amplified TCR beta libraries were sequenced as 87-base-pair reads. As for the authors' bioinformatics: A later analysis counted about 80 million unique TCR beta chains across the 550 to 750 repertoires, and some 11 million of these chains were shared by at least two donors. Raw reads were error-corrected and collapsed into unique sequences by a nearest-neighbor algorithm in which closely related sequences were merged to remove PCR and sequencing errors. Alignment of CDR3 sequences to IMGT reference sequences was used to assign V, D and J gene segments. For a sequence to be retained, a match of at least six nucleotides to both a V gene segment and a J gene segment was required. Rearrangements were called productive when the CDR3 lacked stop codons and stayed in frame with V and J; all others were non-productive. CDR3 was defined according to IMGT convention as the region running from the second conserved V-encoded cysteine to the conserved J-encoded phenylalanine. The earlier analysis of around 640 of the donors excluded sequences that lacked an unambiguous match to a single V gene segment. In an earlier analysis of approximately 590 of the donors, V segments were called functional above 56.7% productive rearrangements and were called segregating when the between-donor standard deviation exceeded 5%. A statistical classification framework was developed to diagnose cytomegalovirus status using the catalog of TCR beta chain sequences. A later analysis assigned V and J genes by comparing TCR nucleotide sequences with IMGT/GENE-DB human TR gene sequences. Using the TCRdist pipeline, a later analysis assigned CDR3 sequences along with most-parsimonious VDJ recombination scenarios. In a later analysis, each TCR beta chain was defined by its CDR3 amino acid sequence together with its V-gene family, and reads without a unique V-gene family were excluded. A later analysis removed 500 to 650 highly shared, low-generation-probability nucleotide sequences to deal with suspected cross-contamination and a sequencing artifact. For each public chain, a later analysis derived a clonal expansion index from normalized ranks of inferred template counts within each repertoire. A later analysis computed generation probabilities with a VDJ recombination model fitted to out-of-frame rearrangements, and checked the results against IGoR. A later analysis scored TCR-TCR, TCR-HLA and TCR-CMV co-occurrence with hypergeometric tests, applying a repertoire-size bias correction to TCR pairs. A later analysis estimated false discovery rates by permuting HLA or CMV assignments 20 times. A later analysis grouped co-occurring TCRs with DBSCAN, adding TCRdist sequence similarity when clustering within HLA-allele-positive subsets. Co-occurrence clustering excluded repertoires with fewer than 30,000 or more than 120,000 public chains, plus five with anomalous nucleotide sharing. In its TCRdb copy, this immuneACCESS table keeps in-frame sequences only and misses some clones. Where compared with another copy, unresolved V genes explain less than half of these, and the others have no known cause. V and J calls and clone size come straight from that table; D and trimming were deduced from the DNA. The sample's clone listing holds approximately 54,000 clones. The ten largest clonotypes hold 6% to 7% of the sample.

As regards this clone: The antigen this receptor binds is unknown.

The germline V gene gives CDR1 as SGHRS and CDR2 as YFSETQ. Relative to germline, V is 0 bases shorter and J is 5 bases shorter, with 17 bases between their ends. The CDR3 has 17 amino acids, counting the end cysteine and phenylalanine. CDR3 DNA only is kept here, 51 bases in frame from base 1. Here the chain combines TRBV5-1 and TRBJ2-2; a tentative D match to TRBD1 spans 7 bases. The sequence came from a woman aged 40 to 49 in good health and CMV-seronegative. Source material: PBMCs. The CDR3 reads CASSLEIGGGRTGELFF. The DNA sequence is as follows: TGCGCCAGCAGCTTGGAAATCGGAGGGGGCCGAACCGGGGAGCTGTTTTTT.